Listed here is a single T cell receptor beta chain. The data belong to a study of T cells in tumors after PD-1 blockade. On the study more broadly: Tumor samples averaged almost 27,000 templates (range roughly 550-100,000) and some 6,000 unique clonotypes.

Site-matched primary tumor biopsies were taken before and after PD-1 blockade. Template: tumor biopsy or peripheral blood genomic DNA, about 616-6,004 ng per sample. The CDR3 consists of 15 residues. The ends lost 6 bases at V and 4 bases at J; junction bases unmatched: 7. CDR1 and CDR2 from the germline V gene are MNHEY and SVGAGI. Data came from immunoSEQ multiplex PCR; TCRdb stores just in-frame clones and leaves some out. In the table there are about 12,000 clones, roughly three fifths of which are singletons. The receptor's source is a human donor with basal cell carcinoma. Sequencing was performed on tumor tissue, taken before anti-PD-1 treatment. V is TRBV6-5 and J is TRBJ2-2, with 8 nucleotides matching TRBD1. The CDR3 bases are TGTGCCAGCAGGATAGGACAGGGTTTCACCGGGGAGCTGTTTTTT. Translating it yields CASRIGQGFTGELFF.